The 6 T cell receptor beta chains listed next were all sequenced from one sample in a study of Ad26.COV2.S vaccination and SARS-CoV-2 variants. TCRdb's copy holds only in-frame clones and misses some; the assay was immunoSEQ multiplex PCR. Seen here are over 400,000 clones, 89% observed once, and the top ten hold about 2.7%. Treatment reported: over 15 received Ad26.COV2.S at low or high dose, single or two shots; 5 received placebo; per-sample allocation not given. Repertoires come from day 63 after the first vaccine or placebo injection. The sequenced sample was peripheral blood, obtained in a trial of Ad26.COV2.S vaccine versus placebo. These receptor sequences come from a person aged 18 to 59 who received the Ad26.COV2.S COVID-19 vaccine or a placebo.

The V gene is TRBV12-3 or TRBV12-4, the J gene TRBJ1-1, with 7 bases lining up with TRBD1. The CDR3 contains 13 residues. After removal of 0 bases from V and 5 bases from J, the junction contained 0 bases not matched to a gene. The CDR3 nucleotides are TGTGCCAGCAGTTTAGCCAGGGGGACTGAAGCTTTCTTT. Translation: CASSLARGTEAFF.

This clone came up once. The V gene is TRBV6-6, the J gene TRBJ1-2, with D possibly matching TRBD1 (5 bases). The CDR3 length is 15 residues. Germline V CDR1 and CDR2: MNHNY, SVGAGI (reference sequence). V was trimmed by 7 bases and J by 2 bases, leaving 17 bases between them. The CDR3 nucleotides read TGTGCCAGCACAGTTAGGGGTCGGGGGAACTATGGCTACACCTTC. Translated, it gives CASTVRGRGNYGYTF.

This clone was seen only once. The genes are TRBV6-6 and TRBJ2-3; 9 bases match TRBD2. Germline V gene sequence: CDR1 MNHNY, CDR2 SVGAGI (reference sequence). This CDR3 has 14 amino acids. V shed 8 bases and J 3 bases; nucleotides not matched to a gene: 6. CDR3 protein: CASGPSGNTDTQYF. The DNA for the CDR3 is TGTGCCAGCGGTCCTAGCGGGAATACAGATACGCAGTATTTT.

The gene calls are TRBV10-1 and TRBJ1-1; a possible D gene is TRBD1 (5 bases). Germline assignment: CDR1 WNHNN and CDR2 SYGVQD (reference sequence). CDR3 length equals 12 residues. The DNA for the CDR3 is TGCGCTACGGGACGGGTGAACACTGAAGCTTTCTTT. Its protein is CATGRVNTEAFF.

The chain has TRBV7-9 and TRBJ2-4; 8 bases are shared with TRBD2. Germline V gene lookup returns CDR1 SEHNR and CDR2 FQNEAQ (reference sequence). V was pared by 5 bases and J by 1 base, with 10 bases of the junction left unmatched. This CDR3 is 17 amino acids long. The CDR3 reads CASSPKSGSGAKNIQYF. The CDR3 DNA is TGTGCCAGCAGCCCCAAGAGCGGGAGTGGGGCCAAAAACATTCAGTACTTC.

For the CDR3, the DNA is TGTGCCAGCAGTCGAGATAATCAGCCCCAGCATTTT. This gives the protein CASSRDNQPQHF. V gene TRBV7-8 combines with J gene TRBJ1-5, with no clear D. This CDR3 has 12 residues. Germline V gene data show CDR1 as SGHVS and CDR2 as FQNEAQ. V was pared by 6 bases and J by 4 bases, with 7 bases between.